This T cell receptor (beta chain) was obtained from a study of shared clonotypes between healthy human individuals. Regarding this clone: The antigen remains unidentified.

Unmatched junction bases numbered 10, after V lost 4 bases and J lost 5 bases. The CDR3 is 16 amino acids. Germline lookup yields CDR1 SGHKS and CDR2 YYEKEE (reference sequence). Profiling relied on immunoSEQ multiplex PCR, and the TCRdb table lists in-frame clones only, not all of them. The sample yields fewer than 850,000 clones, 90% seen once. Whole-study findings and limits: Sequencing depth was predicted to influence how clonotypes are shared among donors.

The study enrolled healthy HIV-negative adults without recent acute infections or vaccinations as donors. Sequenced: memory CD8+ T cells from PBMCs. The subset was: CD45RO+ cells pooled with CCR7-negative TemRA cells. This rearrangement joins TRBV5-5 to TRBJ2-4; TRBD1 agrees at 9 bases. The TCR was taken from a man aged 18 to 30 in good health. Some clones in this sample may be carry-over from other donors' samples. DNA for the CDR3: TGTGCCAGCAGCAAGGAGGACAGGGGATTCGAAAACATTCAGTACTTC. This codes for CASSKEDRGFENIQYF.